A selection of T cell receptor beta chains follows, all from one sample in a study of cytomegalovirus exposure and HLA in healthy donors. Profiled with immunoSEQ multiplex PCR; TCRdb holds only in-frame clones, not every one. The sample includes over 110,000 clones, around 86% of them seen just once. Sequencing was done on a sample of PBMCs. The receptors were sampled from a man aged 18 to 29 in good health and CMV-seropositive. CDR3s include the opening cysteine and the closing phenylalanine or tryptophan. A D gene is named only where the DNA matches it firmly. Clone size appears in some rows only: once, few, many, or a class for an expanded clone.

v_gene,abundance,d_gene,j_gene,CDR3aa,CDR3nt
TRBV5-1,NA,TRBD2,TRBJ2-3,CASALRGGRAVSSDTQYF,TGCGCCAGCGCTTTACGGGGCGGGAGGGCCGTGAGTTCAGATACGCAGTATTTT
TRBV23-1,once,NA,TRBJ2-1,CASSFRGETYNEQFF,TGCGCCAGCAGTTTTCGCGGGGAGACCTACAATGAGCAGTTCTTC
TRBV27,NA,TRBD1,TRBJ2-7,CASSRQGPITGQYF,TGTGCCAGCAGCCGACAGGGTCCCATTACGGGGCAGTACTTC
TRBV5-6,NA,NA,TRBJ2-5,CASSLRTLTVQETQYF,TGTGCCAGCAGCTTGCGTACTCTGACAGTTCAAGAGACCCAGTACTTC
TRBV19,NA,NA,TRBJ2-1,CASSIMAGSSYNEQFF,TGTGCCAGTAGTATAATGGCAGGAAGCTCCTACAATGAGCAGTTCTTC
TRBV4-1,NA,NA,TRBJ2-7,CASSPRGSSSYEQYF,TGCGCCAGCAGCCCCCGGGGTAGCTCTTCCTACGAGCAGTACTTC
TRBV10-1,NA,NA,TRBJ1-1,CASSEDRPNTEAFF,TGCGCCAGCAGTGAAGACAGACCTAACACTGAAGCTTTCTTT
TRBV7-3,NA,TRBD2,TRBJ2-3,CASSLKARTSGIAADTQYF,TGTGCCAGCAGCTTAAAGGCTCGGACTAGCGGGATCGCCGCAGATACGCAGTATTTT
TRBV27,NA,NA,TRBJ2-6,CASKRVAGANVLTF,TGTGCCAGCAAGAGGGTAGCGGGGGCCAACGTCCTGACTTTC
TRBV6-1,NA,TRBD1,TRBJ1-2,CASRGDRGLGYGYTF,TGTGCCAGCAGAGGAGACAGGGGGCTTGGGTATGGCTACACCTTC
TRBV30,NA,NA,TRBJ1-1,CAWRGKTENTEAFF,TGTGCCTGGAGGGGAAAGACAGAGAACACTGAAGCTTTCTTT
TRBV13,NA,NA,TRBJ2-5,CASSSPAGETQYF,TGTGCCAGCAGCTCCCCGGCAGGCGAGACCCAGTACTTC
TRBV9,NA,TRBD1,TRBJ1-1,CASSVRGLNTEAFF,TGTGCCAGCAGCGTGAGGGGGCTGAACACTGAAGCTTTCTTT
TRBV25-1,NA,NA,TRBJ2-7,CASWDKTYEQYF,TGTGCCAGCTGGGACAAGACCTACGAGCAGTACTTC
TRBV5-4,NA,TRBD1,TRBJ2-5,CASRSQGLGETQYF,TGTGCCAGCAGGTCACAGGGGTTGGGAGAGACCCAGTACTTC
TRBV5-4,NA,TRBD2,TRBJ2-7,CASRPPGGAGEQYF,TGTGCCAGCAGGCCCCCGGGGGGGGCGGGCGAGCAGTACTTC
TRBV19,many,NA,TRBJ2-7,CASSPTQFYEQYF,TGTGCCAGTAGTCCTACACAGTTCTACGAGCAGTACTTC
TRBV6-6,NA,TRBD1,TRBJ2-2,CASRTGTASRTGELFF,TGTGCCAGCAGGACCGGGACAGCCTCACGGACCGGGGAGCTGTTTTTT
TRBV10-1,NA,NA,TRBJ1-3,CASSGNNGNTIYF,TGCGCCAGCAGTGGAAACAACGGAAACACCATATATTTT
TRBV7-8,NA,NA,TRBJ1-4,CASSTRVDEKLFF,TGTGCCAGCAGCACGAGAGTGGATGAAAAACTGTTTTTT
TRBV19,NA,NA,TRBJ2-2,CASSIGYRTNTGELFF,TGTGCCAGTAGTATAGGTTACAGGACGAACACCGGGGAGCTGTTTTTT
TRBV7-8,NA,NA,TRBJ2-1,CASSSNYSLRYNEQFF,TGTGCCAGCAGCTCCAACTACTCCTTGCGGTACAATGAGCAGTTCTTC
TRBV7-2,NA,TRBD1,TRBJ1-3,CASSLAGQFRSGNTIYF,TGTGCCAGCAGCTTGGCGGGACAGTTCCGCTCTGGAAACACCATATATTTT
TRBV15,NA,TRBD1,TRBJ1-1,CATSTLPQGARAFF,TGTGCCACCAGCACCCTACCACAGGGGGCTCGGGCTTTCTTT
TRBV6-4,NA,NA,TRBJ2-1,CASSVGQDFNEQFF,TGTGCCAGCAGTGTCGGGCAGGACTTTAATGAGCAGTTCTTC
TRBV7-2,NA,TRBD1,TRBJ2-1,CASSLTGGLNNEQFF,TGTGCCAGCAGCCTAACAGGGGGTCTTAACAATGAGCAGTTCTTC
TRBV6-5,NA,TRBD1,TRBJ1-1,CASSFRPGTGSTRAFF,TGTGCCAGCAGTTTCCGTCCCGGGACAGGAAGCACGAGAGCTTTCTTT
TRBV9,NA,NA,TRBJ2-7,CASSVRSGSSYEQYF,TGTGCCAGCAGCGTACGCTCCGGGAGTTCCTACGAGCAGTACTTC
TRBV7-3,NA,TRBD2,TRBJ2-2,CASSLLPGSTSGSMNTGELFF,TGTGCCAGCAGCTTACTTCCGGGCTCGACTAGCGGGAGTATGAACACCGGGGAGCTGTTTTTT
TRBV5-6,NA,NA,TRBJ1-1,CASSGETSEAFF,TGTGCCAGCAGCGGGGAGACTTCTGAAGCTTTCTTT
TRBV7-7,NA,NA,TRBJ2-5,CASSLDREGLQETQYF,TGTGCCAGCAGCTTAGACAGGGAGGGACTCCAAGAGACCCAGTACTTC
TRBV10-1,NA,NA,TRBJ2-7,CASSEGFGSYDEQYF,TGCGCCAGCAGTGAGGGGTTCGGGAGTTACGACGAGCAGTACTTC
TRBV5-1,NA,NA,TRBJ1-2,CASSLGGQARGYTF,TGCGCCAGCAGCTTGGGGGGGCAGGCCCGTGGCTACACCTTC